This TCR beta chain was obtained from a study of blood T cell repertoires in COVID-19. About the study: The origin of the acute and convalescent COVID-19 samples was the United States, Italy and Spain. The analysed material was cDNA or gDNA that came from T cells, B-cell-depleted T cells, or PBMCs.

V was clipped by 4 bases and J by 7 bases; unmatched bases: 7. The CDR3 consists of 16 residues. Germline CDR1 LGHNA, CDR2 YSLEER. Per the original methods: Counts of nucleated cells, estimated from reference gene primer amplification, were obtained. Repertoires were generated with immunoSEQ multiplex PCR, while TCRdb's copy carries only in-frame clones and drops some. V and J calls and clone size are as listed in that table; D and trimming were resolved from the DNA. This table holds around 57,000 clones, 65% to 80% found once. The clonotype was recovered from a woman between 65 and 79 years old with acute or convalescent COVID-19. The sequenced material came from peripheral blood. The rearrangement uses TRBV4-3 and TRBJ2-2; 12 bases map to TRBD2. The CDR3 loop reads CASSPGLAGLRGELFF. The CDR3 coding sequence is TGCGCCAGCAGCCCGGGACTAGCGGGCCTTCGCGGGGAGCTGTTTTTT.